The rows below give T cell receptor beta chains drawn from one sample of a study of shared clonotypes between healthy human individuals. The repertoire was sequenced with immunoSEQ multiplex PCR; TCRdb's copy has only in-frame clones and lacks some. Seen here are roughly 700,000 clones, roughly 70% observed once, and the top ten hold approximately 1.8%. Material: memory CD4+ T cells sorted from blood. Receptors were obtained from a woman in her twenties or thirties in good health. CDR3s leave out the opening cysteine and the closing phenylalanine or tryptophan.

J,V,CDR3
TRBJ2-1,TRBV28,ASSPGTGPFNEQF
TRBJ1-1,TRBV2,ASSRQENTEAF
TRBJ2-1,TRBV4-2,ASSIENEQF
TRBJ2-5,TRBV18,ASSPPAQGAETQY
TRBJ2-6,TRBV4-2,ASSLGWGASGANVLT
TRBJ1-1,TRBV2,ASSEPPGQLTEAF
TRBJ2-7,TRBV7-2,ASSFNTAYEQY
TRBJ2-5,TRBV28,ASSLGTPGGETQY
TRBJ2-3,TRBV5-3,ARSSARQWKTDTQY
TRBJ2-1,TRBV28,ASQREGSYNEQF
TRBJ1-1,TRBV6-5,ASSYDLTGEAF
TRBJ1-5,TRBV18,ASSPLGGARSNQPQH
TRBJ2-7,TRBV7-2,ASSLFNSGSSYEQY
TRBJ1-5,TRBV6-1,ASTKRGSNQPQH
TRBJ1-3,TRBV27,ASSRTGLSGNTIY
TRBJ1-4,TRBV2,ASSKGGATNEKLF
TRBJ1-5,TRBV28,ASLSSRH
TRBJ1-1,TRBV4-1,ASSQWGAPRNTEAF
TRBJ1-5,TRBV15,ATSAGINSNQPQH
TRBJ2-2,TRBV7-2,ASSLSKTSGTNTGELF
TRBJ1-5,TRBV4-1,ASTLIGGGQPQH
TRBJ1-4,TRBV5-1,ASSLGLPNEKLF
TRBJ2-6,TRBV9,ASSVARVRTGGWSTAGANVLT
TRBJ1-5,TRBV28,AGQSGDQPQH
TRBJ1-4,TRBV4-1,ASSLQGPFGGLGEKLF
TRBJ1-4,TRBV6-5,ASRLHEKLF
TRBJ1-1,TRBV7-2,ASGGQADTEAF
TRBJ1-2,TRBV28,ASSLATVSYGYT
TRBJ1-5,TRBV9,ASSLSWGNQPQH
TRBJ2-7,TRBV6-5,ASRQGPLAYEQY
TRBJ2-1,TRBV5-1,ASSPGLAGVVEQF
TRBJ2-2,TRBV7-3,ASSSDRAGELF
TRBJ2-3,TRBV19,ASTVNPGTDTQY